The 11 T cell receptor beta chains below were found in one sample sequenced in a study of radiation and T cells in renal cell carcinoma. Data came from immunoSEQ multiplex PCR; TCRdb stores just in-frame clones and leaves some out. This sample has about 130,000 clones, with approximately 80% found just once. Time point indicated: baseline pretreatment blood. The sample's treatment: 15 Gy SBRT to primary tumor, nephrectomy 4 weeks later. The sequenced sample was blood, obtained from a patient whose treatment included radiotherapy and nephrectomy. These TCRs come from a woman aged 55-75 years with renal cell carcinoma.

V is TRBV10-3 and J is TRBJ2-3; the D is unclear. The CDR3 sequence is 18 residues long. Germline assignment: CDR1 ENHRY and CDR2 SYGVKD. The ends were cut back, 0 bases at V and 4 bases at J, with 20 bases in the middle. This chain's CDR3 is CAISESSRRRGSPDTQYF. CDR3 nucleotide sequence: TGTGCCATCAGTGAGTCTAGTAGGAGACGAGGTTCACCAGATACGCAGTATTTT.

This chain uses TRBV18 with TRBJ2-1; TRBD1 matches 7 bases. Per germline, CDR1 KGHSH and CDR2 LQKENI. After removal of 6 bases from V and 1 base from J, the junction contained 9 bases not matched to a gene. The CDR3 consists of 16 residues. The chain's CDR3 is CASSQRRTGSYNEQFF. The CDR3 region has the DNA TGTGCCAGCTCCCAACGTCGGACAGGATCCTACAATGAGCAGTTCTTC.

The chain recombines TRBV5-1 with TRBJ1-1; D gene unclear. The CDR3 has 13 residues. The V and J ends lost 0 bases and 5 bases respectively, with 8 bases between them. CDR1 is SGHRS, CDR2 YFSETQ, per germline. The CDR3 here is CASSLAAGTEAFF. CDR3 bases: TGCGCCAGCAGCTTGGCTGCTGGGACTGAAGCTTTCTTT.

This chain connects TRBV5-4 to TRBJ2-2, with D unclear. The CDR3 is made up of 15 amino acids. V lost 6 bases, J lost 2 bases, and 14 bases lay in between. In germline, CDR1 is SGHNT, CDR2 YYREEE (reference sequence). CDR3 residues: CASTSTGTNTGELFF. The CDR3 DNA reads as TGTGCCAGCACTTCAACGGGTACAAACACCGGGGAGCTGTTTTTT.

The gene calls are TRBV19 and TRBJ2-2; D is possibly TRBD2 (6 bases). Germline V lookup: CDR1 LNHDA, CDR2 SQIVND (reference sequence). The CDR3 has 17 residues. V lost 8 bases, J lost 0 bases, and 19 bases lay in between. The CDR3 DNA reads TGTGCCAGTCATGGAGGGAGCGGACCGCCGAACACCGGGGAGCTGTTTTTT. This encodes CASHGGSGPPNTGELFF.

This chain connects TRBV5-6 to TRBJ2-5, with D perhaps matching TRBD2 (5 bases). Trimming took off 4 bases at V and 5 bases at J, with 15 bases between the two ends. This CDR3 has 14 amino acids. CDR1 is SGHDT and CDR2 is YYEEEE in the germline V gene. CDR3: CASSRRGFGETQYF. The CDR3 DNA reads TGTGCCAGCAGCCGGCGAGGGTTCGGCGAGACCCAGTACTTC.

The chain joins TRBV19 to TRBJ1-1, with unresolved D. V gave up 7 bases and J gave up 0 bases, with 18 bases separating them. CDR3 length: 16 amino acids. Germline lookup yields CDR1 LNHDA and CDR2 SQIVND (reference sequence). The CDR3 here is CASNTRRPGMNTEAFF. The CDR3, as DNA: TGTGCCAGTAATACACGGCGGCCGGGCATGAACACTGAAGCTTTCTTT.

The rearrangement joins TRBV27 to TRBJ2-1; D is possibly TRBD2 (5 bases). Germline V gene lookup returns CDR1 MNHEY and CDR2 SMNVEV (reference sequence). Trimming removed 6 bases at V and 9 bases at J, with 18 bases between. This CDR3 is 14 amino acids long. The CDR3 spells CASRPSPLGSEQFF. CDR3 in DNA: TGTGCCAGCAGACCAAGCCCACTAGGGAGTGAGCAGTTCTTC.

The chain couples TRBV9 to TRBJ2-7; TRBD1 agrees at 9 bases. Germline CDR1 and CDR2: SGDLS and YYNGEE. The CDR3 loop spans 15 amino acids. The ends lost 0 bases at V and 5 bases at J; junction bases unmatched: 6. The CDR3 is CASSVAGTGTHEQYF. CDR3 DNA sequence: TGTGCCAGCAGCGTAGCAGGGACAGGGACCCACGAGCAGTACTTC.

The genes are TRBV6-6 and TRBJ1-4, with D unclear. V lost 8 bases to trimming and J lost 5 bases, with 15 bases between them. In germline, CDR1 is MNHNY, CDR2 SVGAGI (reference sequence). CDR3 length: 14 residues. The CDR3 DNA follows: TGTGCCAGCGAGGACCGGGATTTAAATGAAAAACTGTTTTTT. The encoded protein is CASEDRDLNEKLFF.

The gene calls are TRBV9 and TRBJ2-3; 12 nucleotides agree with TRBD2. Looked up from germline, CDR1 is SGDLS and CDR2 is YYNGEE. The junction had 0 bases not matched to a gene; V was cut back by 4 bases and J by 0 bases. The CDR3 extends over 15 amino acids. In DNA form, the CDR3 reads TGTGCCAGCAGCACTAGCGGGAGGAGCACAGATACGCAGTATTTT. This translates into CASSTSGRSTDTQYF.